A single sample gave rise to the 5 T cell receptor beta chains below, sequenced in a study of T cells in localized non-small cell lung cancer. Measured with immunoSEQ multiplex PCR; TCRdb has only the in-frame clones, and not every one. The table includes some 30,000 clones, 87% detected once. Sequenced material: peripheral blood mononuclear cells, taken before any cancer treatment. These receptors were collected from a man aged 35-69 years with stage III lung adenocarcinoma.

The rearrangement uses TRBV11-2 and TRBJ2-3; D is possibly TRBD1 (6 bases). Germline CDR1 is SGHAT and CDR2 is FQNNGV. Between the trimmed V and J ends, which lost 5 bases and 0 bases, there was a span of 12 bases. The CDR3 loop spans 15 amino acids. The chain's CDR3 is CASSVTGQSTDTQYF. CDR3 coding DNA: TGTGCCAGCAGCGTCACAGGGCAGAGCACAGATACGCAGTATTTT.

V is TRBV21-1 and J is TRBJ2-1; the table's D call, TRBD1, has no DNA check behind it. TRBV21-1 is labeled a pseudogene. The CDR3 has 16 amino acids. The CDR3 loop is CASSNGWTGNYNEQFF. In nucleotides, the CDR3 is TGTGCCAGCAGCAACGGTTGGACAGGGAATTACAATGAGCAGTTCTTC.

As regards this clone: At one end, the junction sequence differs from germline, possibly due to a read error. The same CDR3 arises from other DNA sequences in this sample as well. The V call is TRBV7-6, the J call TRBJ1-3; D possibly corresponds to TRBD1 (5 bases). There are 18 residues in the CDR3. Germline CDR1 is SGHVS and CDR2 is FNYEAQ. This CDR3 is CASSLARIGGRPGNTIYF. The CDR3, as DNA: TGCGCCAGCAGCTTAGCGCGCATCGGGGGAAGGCCTGGAAACACCATATATTTT.

The chain joins TRBV28 to TRBJ1-1; no reliable D call. CDR1 MDHEN and CDR2 SYDVKM come from the germline V gene. Trimming took 4 bases from V and 0 from J, leaving 12 bases between them. The CDR3 sequence is 15 residues long. The CDR3, as DNA: TGTGCCAGCAGTTCCGGAACCAAAATGAACACTGAAGCTTTCTTT. Amino acid sequence: CASSSGTKMNTEAFF.

The genes are TRBV5-4 and TRBJ1-1; no clear D. The CDR3 contains 15 residues. From germline, CDR1 is SGHNT and CDR2 YYREEE (reference sequence). Trimming cost V 4 bases and J 6 bases, with 19 bases left between them. The CDR3 region is CASSRTGPSIPEAFF. CDR3 bases: TGTGCCAGCAGCCGAACCGGGCCCTCGATACCTGAAGCTTTCTTT.